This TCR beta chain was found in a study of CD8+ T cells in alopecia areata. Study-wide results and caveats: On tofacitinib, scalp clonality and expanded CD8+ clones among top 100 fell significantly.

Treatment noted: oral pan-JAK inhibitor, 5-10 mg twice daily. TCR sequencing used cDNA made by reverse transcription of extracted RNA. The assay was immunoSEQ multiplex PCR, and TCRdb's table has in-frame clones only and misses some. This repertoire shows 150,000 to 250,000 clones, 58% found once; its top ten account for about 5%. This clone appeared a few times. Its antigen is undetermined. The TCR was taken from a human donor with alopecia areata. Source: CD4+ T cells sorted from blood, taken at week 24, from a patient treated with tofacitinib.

CDR3 sequence (DNA): TGTGCCAGCAGCTTGGTTACAGGAACGGAGACCCAGTACTTC. It codes for CASSLVTGTETQYF. The rearrangement uses TRBV5-6 and TRBJ2-5; the D gene is possibly TRBD1 (5 bases). Trimming removed 0 bases at V and 5 bases at J, with 11 bases between. The germline V gene has CDR1 SGHDT and CDR2 YYEEEE. The CDR3 totals 14 residues.